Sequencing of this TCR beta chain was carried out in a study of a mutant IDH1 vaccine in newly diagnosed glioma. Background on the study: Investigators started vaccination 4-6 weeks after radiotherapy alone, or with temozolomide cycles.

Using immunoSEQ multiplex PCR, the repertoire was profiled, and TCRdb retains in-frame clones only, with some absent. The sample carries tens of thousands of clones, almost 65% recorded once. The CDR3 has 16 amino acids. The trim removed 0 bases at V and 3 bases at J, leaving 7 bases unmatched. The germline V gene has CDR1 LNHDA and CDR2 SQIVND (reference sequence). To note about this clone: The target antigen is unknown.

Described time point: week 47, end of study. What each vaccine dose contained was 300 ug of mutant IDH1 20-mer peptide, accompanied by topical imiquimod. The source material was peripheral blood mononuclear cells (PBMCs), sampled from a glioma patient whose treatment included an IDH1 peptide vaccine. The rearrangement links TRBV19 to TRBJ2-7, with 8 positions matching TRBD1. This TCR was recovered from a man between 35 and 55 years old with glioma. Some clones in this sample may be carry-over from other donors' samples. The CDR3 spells CASSIDPQGAVYEQYF. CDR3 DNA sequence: TGTGCCAGTAGTATAGACCCCCAGGGGGCTGTCTACGAGCAGTACTTC.